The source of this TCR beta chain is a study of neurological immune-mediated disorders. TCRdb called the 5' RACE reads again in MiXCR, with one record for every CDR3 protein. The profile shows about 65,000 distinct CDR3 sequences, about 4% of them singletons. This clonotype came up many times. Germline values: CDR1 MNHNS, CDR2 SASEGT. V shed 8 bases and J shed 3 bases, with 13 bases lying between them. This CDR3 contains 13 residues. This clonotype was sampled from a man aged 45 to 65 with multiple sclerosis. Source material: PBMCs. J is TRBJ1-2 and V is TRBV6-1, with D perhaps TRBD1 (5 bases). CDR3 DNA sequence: TGTGCCAGCCGAACCGGGACTGACTATGGCTACACCTTC. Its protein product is CASRTGTDYGYTF.